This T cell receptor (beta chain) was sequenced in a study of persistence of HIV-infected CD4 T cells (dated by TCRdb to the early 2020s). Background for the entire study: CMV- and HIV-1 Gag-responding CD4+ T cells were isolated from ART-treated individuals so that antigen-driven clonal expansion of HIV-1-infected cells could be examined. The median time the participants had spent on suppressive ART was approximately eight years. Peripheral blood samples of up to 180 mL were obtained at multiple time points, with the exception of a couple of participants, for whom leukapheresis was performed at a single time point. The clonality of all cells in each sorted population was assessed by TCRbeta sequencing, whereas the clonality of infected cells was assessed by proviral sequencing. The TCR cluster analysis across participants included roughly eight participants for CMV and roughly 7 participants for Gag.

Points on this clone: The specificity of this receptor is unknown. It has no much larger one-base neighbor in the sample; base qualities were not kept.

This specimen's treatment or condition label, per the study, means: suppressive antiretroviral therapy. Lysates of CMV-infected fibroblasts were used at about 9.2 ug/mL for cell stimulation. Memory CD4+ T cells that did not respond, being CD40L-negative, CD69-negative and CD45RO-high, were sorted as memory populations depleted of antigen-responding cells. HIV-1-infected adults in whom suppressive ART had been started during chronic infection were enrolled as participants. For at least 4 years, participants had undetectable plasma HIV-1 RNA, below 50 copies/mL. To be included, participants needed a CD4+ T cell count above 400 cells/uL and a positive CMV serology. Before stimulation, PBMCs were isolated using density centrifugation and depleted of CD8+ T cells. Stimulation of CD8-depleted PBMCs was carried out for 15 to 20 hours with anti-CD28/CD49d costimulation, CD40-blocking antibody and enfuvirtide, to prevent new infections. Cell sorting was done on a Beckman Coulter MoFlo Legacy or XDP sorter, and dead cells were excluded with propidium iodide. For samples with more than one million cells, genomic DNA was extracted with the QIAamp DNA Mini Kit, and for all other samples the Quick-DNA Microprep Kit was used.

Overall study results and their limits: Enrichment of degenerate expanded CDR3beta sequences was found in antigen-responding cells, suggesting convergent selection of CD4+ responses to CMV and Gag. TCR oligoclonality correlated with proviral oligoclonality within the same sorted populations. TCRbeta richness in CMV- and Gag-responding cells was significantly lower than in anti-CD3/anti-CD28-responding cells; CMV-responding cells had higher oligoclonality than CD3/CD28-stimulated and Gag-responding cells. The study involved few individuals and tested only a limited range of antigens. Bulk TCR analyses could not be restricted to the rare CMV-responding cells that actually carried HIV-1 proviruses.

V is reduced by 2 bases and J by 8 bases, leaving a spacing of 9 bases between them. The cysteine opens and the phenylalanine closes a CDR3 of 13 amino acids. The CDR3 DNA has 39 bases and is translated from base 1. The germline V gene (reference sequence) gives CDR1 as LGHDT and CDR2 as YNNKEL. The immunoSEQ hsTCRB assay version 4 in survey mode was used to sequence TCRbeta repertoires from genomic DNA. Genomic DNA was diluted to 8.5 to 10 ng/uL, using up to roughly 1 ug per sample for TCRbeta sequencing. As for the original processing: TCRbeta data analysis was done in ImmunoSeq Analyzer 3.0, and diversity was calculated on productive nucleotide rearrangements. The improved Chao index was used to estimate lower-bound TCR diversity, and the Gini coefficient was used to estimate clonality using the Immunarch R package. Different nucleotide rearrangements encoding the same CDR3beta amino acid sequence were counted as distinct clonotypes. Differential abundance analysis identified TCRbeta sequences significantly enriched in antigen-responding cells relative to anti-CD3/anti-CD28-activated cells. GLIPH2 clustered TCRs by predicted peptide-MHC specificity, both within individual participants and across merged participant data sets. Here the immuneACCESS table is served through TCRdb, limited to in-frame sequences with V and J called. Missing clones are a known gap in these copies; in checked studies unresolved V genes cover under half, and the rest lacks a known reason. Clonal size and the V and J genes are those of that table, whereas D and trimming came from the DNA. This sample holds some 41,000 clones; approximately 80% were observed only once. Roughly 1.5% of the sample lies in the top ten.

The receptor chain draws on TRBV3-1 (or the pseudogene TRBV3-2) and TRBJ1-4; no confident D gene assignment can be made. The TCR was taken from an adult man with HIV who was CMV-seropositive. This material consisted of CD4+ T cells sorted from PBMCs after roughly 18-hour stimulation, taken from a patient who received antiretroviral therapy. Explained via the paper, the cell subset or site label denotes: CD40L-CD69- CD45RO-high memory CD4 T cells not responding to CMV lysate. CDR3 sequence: CASSQNPGEKLFF. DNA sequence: TGTGCCAGCAGCCAAAACCCGGGGGAAAAACTGTTTTTT.